The clone carrying this T cell receptor beta chain has a handful of counts. This CDR3 is built from 14 residues. V was pared by 7 bases and J by 4 bases, with 13 bases of the junction left unmatched. CDR1 and CDR2 (germline): SQVTM, ANQGSEA. Original analysis: Amplification from reference gene primers served as the basis for estimated nucleated cell counts. Assay used: immunoSEQ multiplex PCR; TCRdb lists only in-frame clones, some missing. V, J and clone size derive from that table, while D and trimming were established from the DNA sequence. Counted here are some 73,000 clones, 90% occurring once; the ten biggest clones make up 6% to 7.5%. These data come from a study of blood T cell repertoires in COVID-19. Study-wide background: Donors in the United States, Italy and Spain gave samples during acute or convalescent COVID-19. The cDNA or gDNA used as material had been derived from T cells, B-cell-depleted T cells, or PBMCs.

The chain joins TRBV29-1 to TRBJ2-7, with 7 positions matching TRBD2. This receptor was identified in a human donor in a cohort sampled during active COVID-19. The sequencing input was peripheral blood. The CDR3 is CSGSLGGTAYEQYF. The CDR3 DNA follows: TGCAGCGGGAGCCTGGGGGGGACTGCGTACGAGCAGTACTTC.